What follows are 19 T cell receptor beta chains derived from one specimen sequenced in a study of CXCR3-negative and CXCR3-positive naive CD8 T cells. It was by 5' RACE with UMI labels that the TRB cDNA libraries were prepared. From its re-call of the 5' RACE reads, TCRdb lists each CDR3 protein once, without DNA. Its table lists tens of thousands of distinct CDR3 sequences. Their target antigens are unknown. Study-wide results and limits: Naive cells with CXCR3 showed TRB CDR3s that were more hydrophobic than those in CXCR3-negative naive cells.

Material: naive CXCR3+ CD8+ T cells from blood. The subset: CD45RO-CCR7+CD27+CD95- naive CD8+ T cells expressing CXCR3 (TNR3+). The receptor set was obtained from a human donor in good health. Some clones in this sample may be carry-over from other donors' samples.

The chain employs TRBV9 and TRBJ1-6. The CDR3 consists of 12 residues. Germline V gene lookup returns CDR1 SGDLS and CDR2 YYNGEE. The CDR3 is CASSAMQGSLHF.

This sequence joins TRBV5-4 and TRBJ2-7; the D call from TCRdb, TRBD1, cannot be confirmed without DNA. Germline values: CDR1 SGHNT, CDR2 YYREEE (reference sequence). This CDR3 region has 16 residues. The CDR3 spells CASSLEDRGGSYEQYF.

V gene TRBV29-1 combines with J gene TRBJ2-7; lacking DNA, the TRBD1 call made by TCRdb goes unchecked. The CDR3 contains 12 residues. Germline lookup yields CDR1 SQVTM and CDR2 ANQGSEA. The CDR3 region is CSVIGTDYEQYF.

The CDR3 sequence is CASQQPGESIVNEQYF. The rearrangement joins TRBV28 to TRBJ2-7; no DNA is available, so the TRBD1 call from TCRdb remains unchecked. Germline CDR1 reads MDHEN; CDR2 reads SYDVKM. This CDR3 is 16 amino acids long.

The chain is built from TRBV7-9 and TRBJ2-2; TCRdb selects TRBD1, and the lack of DNA leaves this call unchecked. The CDR3 covers 13 residues. CDR1 SEHNR and CDR2 FQNEAQ come from the germline V gene (reference sequence). CDR3 sequence: CASSFPGTGELFF.

CDR3 region: CASSLGASAEQYF. The V call is TRBV7-9, the J call TRBJ2-7; lacking DNA, the TRBD1 call made by TCRdb goes unchecked. This CDR3 is 13 amino acids long. The germline CDR1 and CDR2 sequences are SEHNR and FQNEAQ (reference sequence).

The chain couples TRBV7-6 to TRBJ1-3. This CDR3 is built from 15 residues. Germline values: CDR1 SGHVS, CDR2 FNYEAQ. CDR3 residues: CASSLGQGSGNTIYF.

The rearrangement joins TRBV29-1 to TRBJ2-2. Per germline, CDR1 SQVTM and CDR2 ANQGSEA. CDR3 length equals 13 residues. The CDR3 sequence: CSVKTVTTGELFF.

This rearrangement joins TRBV4-2 to TRBJ1-1. Germline V gene data show CDR1 as LGHNA and CDR2 as YNFKEQ. The CDR3 covers 15 residues. The CDR3 is CASSRTGLLNTEAFF.

The chain employs TRBV7-6 and TRBJ2-7; the TRBD1 assignment by TCRdb is unverifiable without DNA. This CDR3 region has 14 residues. Germline-derived CDR1 and CDR2 are SGHVS and FNYEAQ. This chain's CDR3 is CASSLGQGAYEQYF.

The chain recombines TRBV12-3 or TRBV12-4 with TRBJ2-5. The CDR3 covers 16 residues. CDR3 amino acids: CASSFSNYLGKETQYF.

The chain employs TRBV27 and TRBJ1-1; without DNA, the TCRdb call of TRBD1 cannot be checked. Germline V gives CDR1 MNHEY, CDR2 SMNVEV (reference sequence). This CDR3 has 15 amino acids. The chain's CDR3 is CASSSGQNGNTEAFF.

The chain employs TRBV5-4 and TRBJ2-2; TCRdb outputs TRBD2, but without DNA this stays unchecked. From germline, CDR1 is SGHNT and CDR2 YYREEE (reference sequence). The CDR3 extends over 14 amino acids. CDR3: CASSLLAGAGELFF.

The chain joins TRBV7-8 to TRBJ2-7. The germline V gene has CDR1 SGHVS and CDR2 FQNEAQ. The CDR3 consists of 11 residues. CDR3 in amino acids: CASSSFGEQYF.

The chain uses TRBV7-3 and TRBJ2-1; TCRdb reports TRBD2, a call that lacks DNA to check it against. Germline CDR1 SGHTA, CDR2 FQGTGA. This CDR3 is 15 amino acids long. CDR3 residues: CASSLTGGASTEQFF.

The genes are TRBV29-1 and TRBJ1-2; lacking DNA, the TRBD1 call made by TCRdb goes unchecked. CDR3 length equals 13 residues. The germline gives CDR1 SQVTM, CDR2 ANQGSEA. CDR3 loop: CSVYQGGGRGYTF.

The chain is built from TRBV4-1 and TRBJ2-7; TCRdb proposes TRBD1, but this gene call is untestable without DNA. The CDR3 sequence is 13 residues long. Germline V gene data show CDR1 as MGHRA and CDR2 as YSYEKL. The chain's CDR3 is CASSSKRGHEQYF.

The V gene is TRBV7-9, the J gene TRBJ1-1; with no DNA, the TCRdb D assignment of TRBD1 cannot be verified. This CDR3 comprises 15 residues. The germline gives CDR1 SEHNR, CDR2 FQNEAQ (reference sequence). This CDR3 is CASSSSRGLNTEAFF. Looking up the rest from reference TRBV7-9 and TRBJ1-1 gives the full variable domain: DTGVSQNPRHKITKRGQNVTFRCDPISEHNRLYWYRQTLGQGPEFLTYFQNEAQLEKSRLLSDRFSAERPKGSFSTLEIQRTEQGDSAMYLCASSSSRGLNTEAFFGQGTRLTVV.

CDR3: CASSLRPSGEDYNEQFF. J is TRBJ2-1 and V is TRBV7-6; as DNA is missing, the TRBD2 call by TCRdb cannot be tested. Germline CDR1 is SGHVS and CDR2 is FNYEAQ. CDR3 length equals 17 residues.